This T cell receptor beta chain was documented in a study of STAT5B mutations in CD4+ large granular lymphocyte leukemia. Across the whole study: Among healthy controls, a particular HLA allele went with more CDR3 'QG' motifs.

As to this clone: The antigen is not known.

V was clipped by 0 bases and J by 4 bases, with 12 bases between them. From germline, CDR1 is SGHDN and CDR2 FVKESK. The CDR3 consists of 15 residues. Profiling relied on immunoSEQ multiplex PCR, and the TCRdb table lists in-frame clones only, not all of them. The sample holds tens of thousands of clones, around 63% seen once. Points from the study as a whole: Main leukemic clonotypes were patient-specific, but roughly 25% appeared at low frequency elsewhere. 8/27 top patient clones versus 2/35 control clones were TRBV06-family.

The TCR originated in a human donor in good health. The chain combines TRBV14 with TRBJ1-2; D not certain. Sequencing was done on a sample of CD4+ T cells from blood buffy coats. The CDR3 loop reads CASSQDSQTFYGYTF. CDR3 nucleotide sequence: TGTGCCAGCAGCCAAGACAGCCAGACCTTCTATGGCTACACCTTC.